These 24 T cell receptor beta chains came from one sample sequenced in a study of a mutant IDH1 vaccine in newly diagnosed glioma. For these TCRs, the target antigens are not known. Stated time point: week 11, during vaccination. Vaccination used 300 ug of mutant IDH1 20-mer peptide per dose, with topical imiquimod. Some clones are missing from TCRdb's copy, which holds only in-frame ones; the method was immunoSEQ multiplex PCR. The table has tens of thousands of clones, roughly 80% seen once. The sequencing here drew on PBMCs, taken from a glioma patient whose treatment included an IDH1 peptide vaccine. The receptors here all came from a woman between 18 and 29 years old with glioma.

This clone has a single count. The chain uses TRBV11-1 and TRBJ2-7, with D possibly TRBD2 on 5 matching bases. The CDR3 runs to 12 residues. Germline CDR1 reads SGHAT; CDR2 reads FQDESV (reference sequence). V dropped 5 bases and J dropped 3 bases, with 8 bases sitting between them. The CDR3 coding sequence is TGTGCCAGCAGCCCCAGCGGCTACGAGCAGTACTTC. Protein: CASSPSGYEQYF.

Regarding this clone: At the DNA level, this CDR3 is encoded by other sequences in the same sample as well. The chain uses TRBV4-3 and TRBJ2-6; D is unresolved. The CDR3 length is 15 residues. Germline V CDR1 and CDR2: LGHNA, YSLEER. V was clipped by 1 base and J by 4 bases, with 8 bases between them. The CDR3 sequence: CASSQVGSGANVLTF. The CDR3 coding sequence is TGCGCCAGCAGCCAAGTCGGGTCAGGGGCCAACGTCCTGACTTTC.

The chain is built from TRBV9 and TRBJ2-6; D is tentatively TRBD1 or TRBD2 (5 bases each). The CDR3 length is 17 residues. Between the trimmed V and J ends, which lost 4 bases and 0 bases, there was a span of 14 bases. Germline V gives CDR1 SGDLS, CDR2 YYNGEE. The CDR3 region has the DNA TGTGCCAGCAGCCTTAGGGGTGGGAGCTCTGGGGCCAACGTCCTGACTTTC. Its translation: CASSLRGGSSGANVLTF.

The rearrangement links TRBV6-6 to TRBJ1-1; no firm D call. This CDR3 is 13 amino acids long. Trimming shortened V by 0 bases and J by 1 base, and 3 bases separated the two germline ends. Germline lookup yields CDR1 MNHNY and CDR2 SVGAGI (reference sequence). DNA of the CDR3: TGTGCCAGCAGTTACTCCCAGAACACTGAAGCTTTCTTT. As protein: CASSYSQNTEAFF.

This clone was recorded a few times. The chain employs TRBV7-9 and TRBJ2-2; D is ambiguous. The germline V gene has CDR1 SEHNR and CDR2 FQNEAQ (reference sequence). This CDR3 has 15 residues. The germline V and J ends were trimmed by 2 bases and 0 bases, with 7 bases remaining between them. The CDR3 nucleotides are TGTGCCAGCAGCTTATGGCATACGAACACCGGGGAGCTGTTTTTT. It specifies CASSLWHTNTGELFF. The variable domain in full, with the rest retrieved from reference TRBV7-9 and TRBJ2-2, is DTGVSQNPRHKITKRGQNVTFRCDPISEHNRLYWYRQTLGQGPEFLTYFQNEAQLEKSRLLSDRFSAERPKGSFSTLEIQRTEQGDSAMYLCASSLWHTNTGELFFGEGSRLTVL.

V and J are TRBV5-6 and TRBJ1-2; TRBD1 aligns across 10 bases. This CDR3 comprises 15 residues. Looked up from germline, CDR1 is SGHDT and CDR2 is YYEEEE. The ends lost 4 bases at V and 5 bases at J; junction bases unmatched: 8. The CDR3 nucleotides are TGTGCCAGCAGCGTATGGGACAGGGGAGGGTATGGCTACACCTTC. Encoded protein: CASSVWDRGGYGYTF.

This chain connects TRBV28 to TRBJ2-3; 7 positions match TRBD1. Germline trimming cut 0 bases from V and 5 bases from J; bases unmatched to any gene: 8. Looked up from germline, CDR1 is MDHEN and CDR2 is SYDVKM. CDR3 length: 16 residues. This chain's CDR3 is CASSLWVRQGLDTQYF. Written as DNA, the CDR3 is TGTGCCAGCAGTTTATGGGTCCGACAGGGTCTAGATACGCAGTATTTT.

The V call is TRBV5-6, the J call TRBJ2-1, with TRBD2 identical over 7 bases. V was pared by 4 bases and J by 2 bases, with 15 bases of the junction left unmatched. The V gene's germline CDR1 is SGHDT and CDR2 YYEEEE. The CDR3 is 18 residues long. In DNA form, the CDR3 reads TGTGCCAGCAGCCAACCTGGAGGGGCTAGCGGAACCTACAATGAGCAGTTCTTC. Protein: CASSQPGGASGTYNEQFF.

The chain combines TRBV9 with TRBJ2-4; D uncertain. This CDR3 contains 14 residues. Germline assignment: CDR1 SGDLS and CDR2 YYNGEE. The V end was cut by 4 bases, the J end by 4 bases, with 12 bases between. Here the CDR3 DNA reads TGTGCCAGCAGCCCCCCCACTGGGAAAAACATTCAGTACTTC. Translated, it gives CASSPPTGKNIQYF.

The chain combines TRBV4-2 with TRBJ1-4, with 9 bases matching TRBD1. CDR1 is LGHNA, CDR2 YNFKEQ, per germline. This CDR3 has 14 amino acids. The ends lost 4 bases at V and 7 bases at J; junction bases unmatched: 4. The CDR3 spells CASSPDRGGEKLFF. Written as DNA, the CDR3 is TGTGCCAGCAGCCCGGACAGGGGTGGTGAAAAACTGTTTTTT.

This clone was seen only once. V usage is TRBV19 and J usage is TRBJ1-2, with 9 nucleotides matching TRBD1. The V gene end was trimmed by 5 bases and the J gene end by 7 bases; junction bases not matched to a gene: 11. The CDR3 runs to 15 residues. The germline gives CDR1 LNHDA, CDR2 SQIVND (reference sequence). CDR3 protein: CASSPQGQGLGGYTF. Here the CDR3 DNA reads TGTGCCAGTAGTCCCCAAGGACAGGGGCTAGGTGGCTACACCTTC. Supplemented by reference TRBV19 and TRBJ1-2, the full variable domain reads DGGITQSPKYLFRKEGQNVTLSCEQNLNHDAMYWYRQDPGQGLRLIYYSQIVNDFQKGDIAEGYSVSREKKESFPLTVTSAQKNPTAFYLCASSPQGQGLGGYTFGSGTRLTVV.

The chain has TRBV28 and TRBJ1-3; the match to TRBD1 covers 8 bases. This CDR3 has 14 residues. Germline V gene lookup returns CDR1 MDHEN and CDR2 SYDVKM. V gave up 5 bases and J gave up 2 bases; unmatched junction bases: 2. CDR3 sequence reads: CASSRTGTGNTIYF. In nucleotides, the CDR3 is TGTGCCAGCAGTCGGACAGGGACTGGAAACACCATATATTTT.

The chain employs TRBV5-5 and TRBJ2-6; 10 bases match TRBD1. Losses at the gene ends were 3 bases for V and 12 bases for J; bases not matched to a gene: 15. Germline V CDR1 and CDR2: SGHKS, YYEKEE (reference sequence). This CDR3 is 17 amino acids long. In nucleotides, the CDR3 is TGTGCCAGCAGCTCCTCACCGGGACAGGGGTTGGTAAGCGTCCTGACTTTC. It specifies CASSSSPGQGLVSVLTF.

This clone is classed as medium-sized. The chain joins TRBV2 to TRBJ1-5; no clear D. The V gene's germline CDR1 is SNHLY and CDR2 FYNNEI. The ends were cut back, 7 bases at V and 0 bases at J, with 10 bases in the middle. CDR3 length equals 14 residues. The CDR3: CASNSQISNQPQHF. The DNA of the CDR3 is TGTGCCAGCAATTCTCAGATTAGCAATCAGCCCCAGCATTTT. The variable domain in full, with the rest retrieved from reference TRBV2 and TRBJ1-5, is EPEVTQTPSHQVTQMGQEVILRCVPISNHLYFYWYRQILGQKVEFLVSFYNNEISEKSEIFDDQFSVERPDGSNFTLKIRSTKLEDSAMYFCASNSQISNQPQHFGDGTRLSIL.

V is TRBV4-3 and J is TRBJ2-1, with D uncertain. CDR3 length: 15 residues. Germline values: CDR1 LGHNA, CDR2 YSLEER. V shed 2 bases and J shed 3 bases, with 11 bases lying between them. The CDR3 DNA reads TGCGCCAGCAGCCAAACCGCCCCGGGCTACAATGAGCAGTTCTTC. Translating it yields CASSQTAPGYNEQFF.

The gene calls are TRBV27 and TRBJ2-1, with a weak D call TRBD1 (5 bases). Germline loops: CDR1 MNHEY, CDR2 SMNVEV (reference sequence). The CDR3 is 13 amino acids. V lost 7 bases, J lost 5 bases, and 12 bases lay in between. The CDR3 spells CASKWGGNNEQFF. The DNA of the CDR3 is TGTGCCAGCAAGTGGGGCGGAAACAATGAGCAGTTCTTC.

The table lists this clone with a count of one. This chain connects TRBV10-3 to TRBJ2-2; D is possibly TRBD2 (6 bases). There are 13 residues in the CDR3. CDR1 is ENHRY, CDR2 SYGVKD, per germline. Trimming removed 5 bases at V and 8 bases at J, with 12 bases between. CDR3 sequence reads: CAISSGLTGELFF. The CDR3 region has the DNA TGTGCCATCAGTAGTGGACTAACAGGGGAGCTGTTTTTT.

This clone was seen just once. This chain joins TRBV7-9 and TRBJ1-4; a possible D gene is TRBD1 (5 bases). This CDR3 spans 15 amino acids. CDR1 and CDR2 (germline): SEHNR, FQNEAQ (reference sequence). V was clipped by 10 bases and J by 6 bases, with 21 bases between them. Here the CDR3 reads CATRRGRARDEKLFF. The CDR3 nucleotides are TGTGCCACCCGCCGGGGCAGGGCTCGGGATGAAAAACTGTTTTTT.

This chain joins TRBV29-1 and TRBJ2-2; D is tentatively TRBD1 or TRBD2 (5 bases each). This CDR3 contains 14 residues. Germline V gene data show CDR1 as SQVTM and CDR2 as ANQGSEA. The V gene lost 3 bases and the J gene lost 5 bases, with 13 bases spanning the gap. The chain's CDR3 is CSVDGIEGTGELFF. CDR3 DNA: TGCAGCGTTGATGGGATAGAGGGGACCGGGGAGCTGTTTTTT.

CDR3 coding DNA: TGTGCCAGCAGCCCCCAGCGGTCAGATACGCAGTATTTT. Translating gives CASSPQRSDTQYF. This rearrangement joins TRBV7-2 to TRBJ2-3; possibly TRBD2 for D (5 bases). This CDR3 is built from 13 residues. Germline CDR1 is SGHTA and CDR2 is FQGNSA. The V end lost 5 bases, the J end lost 4 bases, and 10 bases lay between the germline ends.

The rearrangement uses TRBV5-6 and TRBJ2-3, with D perhaps TRBD1 (5 bases). The CDR3 has 13 residues. Trimming removed 4 bases from V and 11 bases from J, with 17 bases in between. CDR1 and CDR2 from the germline V gene are SGHDT and YYEEEE. The CDR3 DNA is TGTGCCAGCAGCCACCCACAGGATTTGGTGCAGTATTTT. Its protein is CASSHPQDLVQYF.

This chain links TRBV6-5 with TRBJ1-1, with D unclear. The CDR3 runs 13 residues. In germline, CDR1 is MNHEY, CDR2 SVGAGI. Trimming left V 5 bases short and J 3 bases short, with 10 bases between. The CDR3 reads CASSGQEDTEAFF. CDR3 DNA: TGTGCCAGCAGTGGCCAGGAGGACACTGAAGCTTTCTTT.

This chain joins TRBV19 and TRBJ1-5; 7 positions match TRBD1. Germline V gives CDR1 LNHDA, CDR2 SQIVND (reference sequence). Trimming removed 7 bases from V and 6 bases from J; junction bases left unmatched: 15. The CDR3 runs to 16 residues. CDR3 sequence reads: CASTDPTGAVGQPQHF. The CDR3 coding sequence is TGTGCCAGTACCGACCCCACAGGGGCGGTGGGTCAGCCCCAGCATTTT.

This clone was seen more than once but under ten times. The chain carries TRBV29-1 and TRBJ1-5, with 9 bases that match TRBD1. Germline V gene data show CDR1 as SQVTM and CDR2 as ANQGSEA. This CDR3 is 13 amino acids long. The trim removed 7 bases at V and 6 bases at J, leaving 7 bases unmatched. The CDR3 DNA reads TGCAGCGCTACACAGGGGGCGGGTCAGCCCCAGCATTTT. Encoded protein: CSATQGAGQPQHF. Full variable domain (outside the CDR3, taken from reference TRBV29-1 and TRBJ1-5): SAVISQKPSRDICQRGTSLTIQCQVDSQVTMMFWYRQQPGQSLTLIATANQGSEATYESGFVIDKFPISRPNLTFSTLTVSNMSPEDSSIYLCSATQGAGQPQHFGDGTRLSIL.